Presented here are 2 T cell receptor beta chains from one specimen sequenced in a study of beta chain features in type 1 diabetes. Whole-study results and caveats: Moderate yet significant TCRB CDR3 shortening was seen in Type 1 diabetes patients in all four CD4+ subsets.

The antigens of these receptors remain unknown. The investigators reverse transcribed all of the isolated RNA, so they sequenced expressed TCRB transcripts. TCRdb's copy holds only in-frame clones and misses some; the assay was immunoSEQ multiplex PCR. The table includes approximately 270,000 clones, more than 13% detected once. Sequenced: naive CD4+ T cells from blood. The origin of the receptors is a man aged 25 to 45 with type 1 diabetes.

J is TRBJ1-5 and V is TRBV21-1; TRBD1, as called in the table, went unchecked against the DNA. TRBV21-1 corresponds to a pseudogene. The CDR3 spans 15 residues. In nucleotides, the CDR3 is TGTGCCAGCAGCCCCATCGCAGGTAGAAATCAGCCCCAGCATTTT. Its translation: CASSPIAGRNQPQHF.

This clone was detected only a few times. V and J are TRBV6-4 and TRBJ2-7; 7 nucleotides agree with TRBD2. With V trimmed by 5 bases and J by 4 bases, 8 bases remained unmatched. CDR3 length: 14 residues. Per germline, CDR1 MRHNA and CDR2 SNTAGT. The DNA of the CDR3 is TGTGCCAGCAGTTGGGGGGGGGTCGCGTACGAGCAGTACTTC. Its translation: CASSWGGVAYEQYF.